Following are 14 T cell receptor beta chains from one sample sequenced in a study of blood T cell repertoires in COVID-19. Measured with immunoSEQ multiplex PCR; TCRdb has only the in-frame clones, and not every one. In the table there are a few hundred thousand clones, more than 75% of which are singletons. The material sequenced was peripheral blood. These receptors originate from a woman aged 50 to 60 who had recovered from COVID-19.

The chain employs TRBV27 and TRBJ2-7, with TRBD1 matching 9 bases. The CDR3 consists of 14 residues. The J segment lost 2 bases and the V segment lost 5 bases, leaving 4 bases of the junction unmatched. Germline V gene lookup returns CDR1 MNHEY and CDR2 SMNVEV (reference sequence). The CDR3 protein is CASSDRDRAYEQYF. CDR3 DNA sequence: TGTGCCAGCAGTGATAGGGACAGGGCCTACGAGCAGTACTTC.

The CDR3 coding sequence is TGTGCCAGTAGTACCTCAAGGGGGTCCTACGAGCAGTACTTC. As protein: CASSTSRGSYEQYF. This rearrangement joins TRBV19 to TRBJ2-7; D perhaps matches TRBD1 (6 bases). This CDR3 has 14 amino acids. The V end lost 4 bases, the J end lost 1 base, and 11 bases lay between the germline ends. Germline V gives CDR1 LNHDA, CDR2 SQIVND (reference sequence).

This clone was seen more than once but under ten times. CDR3: CASQRERHQPQHF. As DNA, the CDR3 is TGTGCCAGCCAAAGGGAGAGGCATCAGCCCCAGCATTTT. The chain links TRBV28 to TRBJ1-5; no firm D call. Germline V lookup: CDR1 MDHEN, CDR2 SYDVKM. This CDR3 has 13 residues. The V and J ends lost 8 bases and 5 bases respectively, with 13 bases between them.

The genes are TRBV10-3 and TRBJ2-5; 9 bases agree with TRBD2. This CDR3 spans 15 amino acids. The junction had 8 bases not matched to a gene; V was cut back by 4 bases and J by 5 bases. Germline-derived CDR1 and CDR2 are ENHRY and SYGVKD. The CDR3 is CAISANSGGGETQYF. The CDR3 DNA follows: TGTGCCATCAGTGCTAATAGCGGGGGCGGGGAGACCCAGTACTTC.

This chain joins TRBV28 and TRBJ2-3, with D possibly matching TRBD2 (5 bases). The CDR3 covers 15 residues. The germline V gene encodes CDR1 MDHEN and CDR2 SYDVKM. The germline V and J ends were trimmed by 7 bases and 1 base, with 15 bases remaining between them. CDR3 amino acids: CASTMGSGGTDTQYF. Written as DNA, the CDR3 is TGTGCCAGCACAATGGGGAGTGGAGGCACAGATACGCAGTATTTT.

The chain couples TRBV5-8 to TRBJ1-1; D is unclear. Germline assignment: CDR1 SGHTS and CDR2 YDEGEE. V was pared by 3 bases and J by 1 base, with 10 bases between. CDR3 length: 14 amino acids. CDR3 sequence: CASSSRRANTEAFF. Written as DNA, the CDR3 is TGTGCCAGCAGCTCCCGGCGGGCGAACACTGAAGCTTTCTTT.

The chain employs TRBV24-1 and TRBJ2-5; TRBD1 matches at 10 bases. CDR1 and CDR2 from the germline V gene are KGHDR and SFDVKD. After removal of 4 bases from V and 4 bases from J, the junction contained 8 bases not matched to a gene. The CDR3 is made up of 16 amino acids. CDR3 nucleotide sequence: TGTGCCACCAGTGACCCGGGGACAGGGGATGGAGAGACCCAGTACTTC. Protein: CATSDPGTGDGETQYF.

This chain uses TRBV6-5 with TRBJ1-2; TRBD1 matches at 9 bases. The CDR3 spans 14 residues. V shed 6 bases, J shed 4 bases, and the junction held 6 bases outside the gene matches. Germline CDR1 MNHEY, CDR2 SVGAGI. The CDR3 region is CASSRQGVGYGYTF. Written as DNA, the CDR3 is TGTGCCAGCAGCCGACAGGGGGTGGGCTATGGCTACACCTTC.

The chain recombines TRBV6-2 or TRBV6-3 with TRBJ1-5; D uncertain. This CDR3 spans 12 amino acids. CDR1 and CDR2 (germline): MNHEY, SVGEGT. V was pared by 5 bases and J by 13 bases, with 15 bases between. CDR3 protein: CASSLFWTPQHF. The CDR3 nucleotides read TGTGCCAGCAGTCTCTTCTGGACTCCTCAGCATTTT.

This CDR3 is CASSQGRRGRGDTQYF. The CDR3 DNA sequence: TGTGCCAGCAGCCAAGGGAGGCGGGGACGTGGCGATACGCAGTATTTT. The V call is TRBV14, the J call TRBJ2-3; D possibly corresponds to TRBD2 (6 bases). This CDR3 has 16 amino acids. Looked up from germline, CDR1 is SGHDN and CDR2 is FVKESK. Trimming removed 1 base at V and 6 bases at J, with 17 bases between.

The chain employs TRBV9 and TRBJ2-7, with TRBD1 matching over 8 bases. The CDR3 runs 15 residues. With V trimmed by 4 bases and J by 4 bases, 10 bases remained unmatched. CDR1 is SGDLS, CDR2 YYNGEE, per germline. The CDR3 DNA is TGTGCCAGCAGCAAACGGACAGGGTATGGGTACGAGCAGTACTTC. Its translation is CASSKRTGYGYEQYF.

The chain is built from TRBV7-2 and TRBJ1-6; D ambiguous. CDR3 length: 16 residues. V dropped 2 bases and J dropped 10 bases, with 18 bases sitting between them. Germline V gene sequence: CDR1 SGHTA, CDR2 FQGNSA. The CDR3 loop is CASSLNAGFSNSPLHF. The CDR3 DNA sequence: TGTGCCAGCAGCTTAAATGCTGGCTTCTCGAACTCACCCCTCCACTTT.

CDR3 protein: CASTPLRGPTDTQYF. The CDR3 nucleotides are TGTGCCAGCACCCCTTTGCGGGGCCCAACAGATACGCAGTATTTT. The chain joins TRBV14 to TRBJ2-3, with D possibly matching TRBD2 (6 bases). This CDR3 spans 15 amino acids. Between the trimmed V and J ends, which lost 7 bases and 3 bases, there was a span of 17 bases. Germline V gives CDR1 SGHDN, CDR2 FVKESK.

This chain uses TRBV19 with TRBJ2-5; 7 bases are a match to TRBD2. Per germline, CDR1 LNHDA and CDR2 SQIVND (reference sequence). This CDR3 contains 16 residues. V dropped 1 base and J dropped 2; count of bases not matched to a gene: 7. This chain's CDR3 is CASSIGGGGNQETQYF. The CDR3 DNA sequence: TGTGCCAGTAGTATAGGTGGGGGGGGAAATCAAGAGACCCAGTACTTC.